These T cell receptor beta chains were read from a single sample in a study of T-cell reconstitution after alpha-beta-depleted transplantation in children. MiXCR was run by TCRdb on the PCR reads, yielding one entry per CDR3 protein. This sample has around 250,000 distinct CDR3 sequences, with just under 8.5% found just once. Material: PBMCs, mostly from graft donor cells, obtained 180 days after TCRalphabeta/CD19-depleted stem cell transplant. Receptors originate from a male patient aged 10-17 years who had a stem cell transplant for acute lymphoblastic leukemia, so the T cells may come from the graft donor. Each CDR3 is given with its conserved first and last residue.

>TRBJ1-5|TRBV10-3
CAAGGGGGYSNQPQHF
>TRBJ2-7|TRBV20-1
CSARTSGRYEQYF
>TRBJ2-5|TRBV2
CASTPLGRQETQYF
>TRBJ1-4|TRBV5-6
CASSLRWRNEKLFF
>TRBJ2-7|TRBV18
CASSPRDTSYEQYF
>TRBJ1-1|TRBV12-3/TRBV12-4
CASSVQGAPTEAFF
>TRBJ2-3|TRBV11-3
CASSSDLDTQYF
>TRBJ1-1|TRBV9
CASSVEGGPNTEAFF
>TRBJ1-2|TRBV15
CATSREPGTGRVYGYTF
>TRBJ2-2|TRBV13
CASSTDREELFF
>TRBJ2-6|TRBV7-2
CASSFIPPGPGTGANVLTF
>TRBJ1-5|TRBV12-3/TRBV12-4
CASSHQNRGGGQPQHF
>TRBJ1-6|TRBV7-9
CASRSSSYNSPLHF
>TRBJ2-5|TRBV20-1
CSARGYGFVPPETQYF
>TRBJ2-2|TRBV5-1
CASSLSDRGDSTGELFF
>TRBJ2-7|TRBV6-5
CASSSRLVYEQYF
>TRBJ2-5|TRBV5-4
CASSSSPTVGGGKKTQYF
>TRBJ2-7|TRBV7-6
CASSLVAGQGWYEQYF
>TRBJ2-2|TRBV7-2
CASSFGLAGGRDTGELFF